These 15 T cell receptor beta chains originate from one sample sequenced in a study of identical twins. TCRdb called the 5' RACE reads again in MiXCR, with one record for every CDR3 protein. Here the sample spans roughly 500,000 distinct CDR3 sequences, 22% being singletons. The sample was also reused in another study, on T cells expressing NK-cell markers.

The sequenced sample consisted of CD4+ T cells sorted from blood. These receptors were obtained from a young woman in good health.

This clonotype was picked up a small number of times. Being one base from a much bigger clone, this may be a read error. The V gene is TRBV28, the J gene TRBJ2-5; D is unresolved. The CDR3 runs 13 residues. Germline-derived CDR1 and CDR2 are MDHEN and SYDVKM. V lost 5 bases, J lost 0 bases, and 7 bases lay in between. The CDR3 DNA follows: TGTGCCAGCAGTAAGCAGAACCAAGAGACCCAGTACTTC. Protein product: CASSKQNQETQYF.

This clonotype was seen a handful of times. V and J are TRBV20-1 and TRBJ1-1, with D hard to call. The germline CDR1 and CDR2 sequences are DFQATT and SNEGSKA (reference sequence). Trimming pared 1 base from V and 8 bases from J, leaving 11 bases between. This CDR3 is 12 amino acids long. CDR3 region: CSARASGIEAFF. The DNA for the CDR3 is TGCAGTGCTAGAGCATCTGGAATCGAAGCTTTCTTT.

This clonotype was counted only a few times. The V and J genes are TRBV20-1 and TRBJ1-3, with D perhaps matching TRBD1 (6 bases). The CDR3 has 15 amino acids. The V gene's germline CDR1 is DFQATT and CDR2 SNEGSKA (reference sequence). Trimming pared 6 bases from V and 9 bases from J, leaving 24 bases between. CDR3 coding DNA: TGCAGTGCGAGGGGGGCGGCGGGAGGGAGCGCCACCATATATTTT. Its protein product is CSARGAAGGSATIYF.

The V call is TRBV5-5, the J call TRBJ2-6, with a weak D call TRBD1 (6 bases). CDR1 is SGHKS, CDR2 YYEKEE, per germline (reference sequence). The V and J ends lost 4 bases and 0 bases respectively, with 17 bases between them. CDR3 size: 18 residues. The CDR3, as DNA: TGTGCCAGCAGCCTGATCCGGGACACCTACTCTGGGGCCAACGTCCTGACTTTC. Encoded protein: CASSLIRDTYSGANVLTF.

The V and J genes are TRBV5-1 and TRBJ2-5, with 9 bases matching TRBD2. CDR3 length equals 15 residues. Germline values: CDR1 SGHRS, CDR2 YFSETQ. V lost 4 bases and J lost 4; bases outside the gene matches: 8. The CDR3 nucleotides read TGCGCCAGCAGCCTGGGATTGCGGGAGGGAGAGACCCAGTACTTC. Protein: CASSLGLREGETQYF. The full variable domain, rest sourced from reference TRBV5-1 and TRBJ2-5, is KAGVTQTPRYLIKTRGQQVTLSCSPISGHRSVSWYQQTPGQGLQFLFEYFSETQRNKGNFPGRFSGRQFSNSRSEMNVSTLELGDSALYLCASSLGLREGETQYFGPGTRLLVL.

The chain employs TRBV19 and TRBJ1-4; D not resolved. The CDR3 loop spans 15 amino acids. The V gene's germline CDR1 is LNHDA and CDR2 SQIVND (reference sequence). V shed 3 bases and J shed 5 bases, with 13 bases lying between them. The CDR3 loop is CASSIAREANEKLFF. DNA for the CDR3: TGTGCCAGTAGTATCGCCCGGGAAGCGAATGAAAAACTGTTTTTT.

The chain joins TRBV2 to TRBJ1-5, with 7 bases identical to TRBD1. V trimming: 6 bases; J trimming: 3 bases; junction bases outside the gene matches: 5. Per germline, CDR1 SNHLY and CDR2 FYNNEI. CDR3 length: 14 residues. Here the CDR3 reads CASSTGVFNQPQHF. Written as DNA, the CDR3 is TGTGCCAGCAGCACAGGGGTTTTCAATCAGCCCCAGCATTTT. Full variable domain (rest looked up from reference TRBV2 and TRBJ1-5): EPEVTQTPSHQVTQMGQEVILRCVPISNHLYFYWYRQILGQKVEFLVSFYNNEISEKSEIFDDQFSVERPDGSNFTLKIRSTKLEDSAMYFCASSTGVFNQPQHFGDGTRLSIL.

This clonotype came up a few times. The chain joins TRBV20-1 to TRBJ2-7; either TRBD1 or TRBD2 may supply D (5 bases each). This CDR3 has 15 amino acids. Trimming cost V 6 bases and J 3 bases, with 21 bases left between them. CDR1 is DFQATT and CDR2 is SNEGSKA in the germline V gene (reference sequence). This CDR3 is CSALAGTGKRYEQYF. DNA of the CDR3: TGCAGTGCGCTTGCCGGGACGGGAAAGCGCTACGAGCAGTACTTC.

V gene TRBV10-3 combines with J gene TRBJ2-3; D ambiguous. The germline CDR1 and CDR2 sequences are ENHRY and SYGVKD. The CDR3 spans 12 residues. V lost 5 bases to trimming and J lost 0 bases, with 3 bases between them. As DNA, the CDR3 is TGTGCCATCAGTTCTAGCACAGATACGCAGTATTTT. This encodes CAISSSTDTQYF.

This clonotype was observed a handful of times. The chain is built from TRBV7-3 and TRBJ2-1; 8 bases are shared with TRBD2. The V gene end was trimmed by 4 bases and the J gene end by 7 bases; junction bases not matched to a gene: 6. This CDR3 is 14 amino acids long. CDR1 and CDR2 (germline): SGHTA, FQGTGA. This chain's CDR3 is CASSSPGGGNEQFF. Here the CDR3 DNA reads TGTGCCAGCAGCTCCCCCGGGGGGGGAAATGAGCAGTTCTTC.

This clonotype was counted many times. V and J are TRBV5-1 and TRBJ2-5, with 9 bases fitting TRBD2. The CDR3 has 14 amino acids. The germline CDR1 and CDR2 sequences are SGHRS and YFSETQ. V shed 0 bases, J shed 9 bases, and the junction held 6 bases outside the gene matches. This CDR3 reads CASSLASGELSQYF. CDR3 DNA: TGCGCCAGCAGCTTGGCTAGCGGGGAGTTGTCCCAGTACTTC.

The chain joins TRBV4-2 to TRBJ2-5, with D possibly being TRBD2 (6 bases). With 4 bases removed from V and 5 bases from J, the gap between germline ends came to 17 bases. The CDR3 runs to 15 residues. Germline lookup yields CDR1 LGHNA and CDR2 YNFKEQ. CDR3 loop: CASSREALALETQYF. For the CDR3, the DNA is TGTGCCAGCAGCCGTGAAGCACTAGCTCTCGAGACCCAGTACTTC.

The rearrangement joins TRBV20-1 to TRBJ2-1, with 12 bases matching TRBD2. The CDR3 runs to 17 residues. The germline V gene has CDR1 DFQATT and CDR2 SNEGSKA (reference sequence). The J segment lost 4 bases and the V segment lost 1 base, leaving 8 bases of the junction unmatched. Here the CDR3 DNA reads TGCAGTGCTAGAGTGCTAGCGGGGGGGCTCGGTTACAATGAGCAGTTCTTC. Amino acids: CSARVLAGGLGYNEQFF.

This clonotype was counted only a few times. The rearrangement links TRBV3-1 to TRBJ1-6; 12 nucleotides match TRBD1. Germline-derived CDR1 and CDR2 are LGHDT and YNNKEL (reference sequence). J lost 9 bases, V lost 6 bases, and 6 bases had no gene match. The CDR3 runs to 15 residues. In nucleotides, the CDR3 is TGTGCCAGCAGTCTTCCGGGACAGGGGGCTTCACCCCTCCACTTT. It codes for CASSLPGQGASPLHF. The full variable domain, in which reference TRBV3-1 and TRBJ1-6 provide the parts outside the CDR3, is DTAVSQTPKYLVTQMGNDKSIKCEQNLGHDTMYWYKQDSKKFLKIMFSYNNKELIINETVPNRFSPKSPDKAHLNLHINSLELGDSAVYFCASSLPGQGASPLHFGNGTRLTVT.

The chain employs TRBV20-1 and TRBJ2-3; 7 nucleotides agree with TRBD1. Germline assignment: CDR1 DFQATT and CDR2 SNEGSKA (reference sequence). The CDR3 has 15 residues. J gave up 8 bases and V 5 bases, and 16 bases lay outside the gene matches. CDR3 protein: CSAGLWNSAGGTQYF. In DNA, the CDR3 is TGCAGTGCTGGACTTTGGAACTCCGCAGGGGGTACGCAGTATTTT.